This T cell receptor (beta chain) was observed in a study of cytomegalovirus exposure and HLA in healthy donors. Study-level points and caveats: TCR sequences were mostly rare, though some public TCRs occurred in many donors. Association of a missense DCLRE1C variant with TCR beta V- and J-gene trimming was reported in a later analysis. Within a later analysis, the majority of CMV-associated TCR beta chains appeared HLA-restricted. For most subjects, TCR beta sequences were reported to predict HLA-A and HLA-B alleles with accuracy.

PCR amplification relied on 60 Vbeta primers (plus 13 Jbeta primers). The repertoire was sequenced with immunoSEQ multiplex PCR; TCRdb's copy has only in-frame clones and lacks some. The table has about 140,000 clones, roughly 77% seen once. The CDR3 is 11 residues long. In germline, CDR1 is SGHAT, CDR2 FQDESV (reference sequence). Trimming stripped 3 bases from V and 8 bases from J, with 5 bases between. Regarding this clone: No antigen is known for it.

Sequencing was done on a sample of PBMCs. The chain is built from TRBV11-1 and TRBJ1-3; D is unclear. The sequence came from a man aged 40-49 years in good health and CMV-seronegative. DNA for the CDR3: TGTGCCAGCAGCTTCGGGGACACCATATATTTT. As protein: CASSFGDTIYF.